Given below is one T cell receptor (beta chain) in context. In the authors' methods: Reference gene primer amplification in the assay estimated nucleated cell counts. The protocol was immunoSEQ multiplex PCR, while the TCRdb copy is restricted to in-frame clones and leaves out a portion. D and trimming come from the DNA, and the V and J calls and clone size come from that table. The sample includes around 200,000 clones, more than 75% of them seen just once. These data originate in a study of blood T cell repertoires in COVID-19. In the study overall: COVID-19 samples, acute and convalescent, were from the United States, Italy and Spain.

In germline, CDR1 is ENHRY, CDR2 SYGVKD. The V and J ends lost 2 bases and 6 bases, in that order; junction bases with no gene match: 10. CDR3 length equals 16 residues. The chain combines TRBV10-3 with TRBJ2-3; TRBD2 agrees at 8 bases. This clonotype was sampled from a man in his sixties who had recovered from COVID-19. Sequenced sample: peripheral blood. CDR3: CAISEPAAGDEDTQYF. The CDR3, as DNA: TGTGCCATCAGTGAGCCTGCAGCGGGGGATGAGGATACGCAGTATTTT.